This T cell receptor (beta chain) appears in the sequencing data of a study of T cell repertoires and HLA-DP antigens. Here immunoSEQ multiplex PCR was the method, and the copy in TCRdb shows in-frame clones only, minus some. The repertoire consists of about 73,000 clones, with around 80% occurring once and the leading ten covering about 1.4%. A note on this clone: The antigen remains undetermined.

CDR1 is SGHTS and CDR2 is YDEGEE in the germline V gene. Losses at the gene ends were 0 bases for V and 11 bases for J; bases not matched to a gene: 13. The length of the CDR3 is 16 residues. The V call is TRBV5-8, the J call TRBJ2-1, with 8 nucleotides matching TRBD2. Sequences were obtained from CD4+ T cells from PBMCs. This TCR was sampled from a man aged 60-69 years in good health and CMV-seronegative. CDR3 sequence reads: CASSLAGGVAGQQQFF. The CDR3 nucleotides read TGTGCCAGCAGCTTGGCCGGGGGAGTAGCGGGACAACAGCAGTTCTTC.